This TCR beta chain was observed in a study of early T cells in non-severe SARS-CoV-2 infection. Study-wide background: From unsorted whole blood, bulk RNA was sequenced, and the chains remained unpaired. The study, taken as a whole, reports: The matching step, a VDJdb search, favored anti-spike CD8 responses and missed private and CD4 specificities.

V gave up 8 bases and J gave up 5 bases, with 13 bases separating them. The CDR3 covers 11 residues. Germline V gene lookup returns CDR1 SQVTM and CDR2 ANQGSEA. Tagging with unique molecular identifiers was applied to individual cDNA molecules. TCRdb used MiXCR to reprocess the 5' RACE reads, holding one entry per CDR3 protein. The table shows around 59,000 distinct CDR3 sequences, with around 12% occurring only once. This clonotype was seen many times. Its target is not known. The receptor was derived from an adult who was a healthcare worker with PCR-confirmed SARS-CoV-2 infection or an uninfected control (not recorded which). This chain connects TRBV29-1 to TRBJ2-7, with D perhaps matching TRBD1 (5 bases). The sample comprised whole blood. CDR3 sequence (DNA): TGCAGCATGGGGCAGGACCACGAGCAGTACTTC. It encodes CSMGQDHEQYF.